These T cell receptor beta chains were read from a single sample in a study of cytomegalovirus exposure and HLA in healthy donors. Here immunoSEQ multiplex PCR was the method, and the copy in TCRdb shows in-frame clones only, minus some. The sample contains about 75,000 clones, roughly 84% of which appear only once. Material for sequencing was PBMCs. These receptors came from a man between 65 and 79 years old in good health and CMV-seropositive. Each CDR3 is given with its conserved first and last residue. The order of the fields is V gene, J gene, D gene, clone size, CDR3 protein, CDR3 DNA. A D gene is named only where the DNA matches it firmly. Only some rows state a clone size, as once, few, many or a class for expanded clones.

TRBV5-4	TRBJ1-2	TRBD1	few	CASSFRQGAGYGYTF	TGTGCCAGCAGCTTCCGGCAGGGGGCTGGCTATGGCTACACCTTC
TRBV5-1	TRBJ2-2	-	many	CASSLRTAGSTGELFF	TGCGCCAGCAGCTTAAGGACCGCGGGGAGCACCGGGGAGCTGTTTTTT
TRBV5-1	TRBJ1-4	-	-	CASSSALREEKLFF	TGCGCCAGCAGCTCGGCCCTGAGGGAGGAAAAACTGTTTTTT
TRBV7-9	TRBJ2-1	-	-	CASSDSYNEQFF	TGTGCCAGCAGCGATAGCTACAATGAGCAGTTCTTC
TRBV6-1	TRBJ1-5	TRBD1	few	CASSESRDRYNQPQHF	TGTGCCAGCAGTGAATCCCGGGACAGGTACAATCAGCCCCAGCATTTT
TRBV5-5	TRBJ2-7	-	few	CASSLARAYEQYF	TGTGCCAGCAGCTTGGCCAGGGCCTACGAGCAGTACTTC
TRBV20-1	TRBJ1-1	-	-	CSARRNTEAFF	TGCAGTGCTAGGCGGAACACTGAAGCTTTCTTT
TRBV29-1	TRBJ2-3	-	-	CSVEGLKQGDSTDTQCF	TGCAGCGTTGAGGGTCTAAAACAGGGAGATAGCACAGATACGCAGTGTTTT
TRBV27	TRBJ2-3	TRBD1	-	CASSLGTGNTQYF	TGTGCCAGCAGTTTAGGGACAGGCAATACGCAGTATTTT
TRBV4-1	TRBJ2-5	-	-	CASSQVYDRETQYF	TGCGCCAGCAGCCAAGTTTATGACAGAGAGACCCAGTACTTC
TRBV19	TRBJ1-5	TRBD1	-	CASSIGDRDNQPQHF	TGTGCCAGTAGTATAGGGGACAGGGACAATCAGCCCCAGCATTTT
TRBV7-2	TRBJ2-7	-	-	CASSFQGIEQYF	TGTGCCAGCAGCTTTCAGGGAATCGAGCAGTACTTC
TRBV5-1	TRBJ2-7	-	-	CASSPATETYEQYF	TGCGCCAGCAGCCCAGCAACAGAAACCTACGAGCAGTACTTC
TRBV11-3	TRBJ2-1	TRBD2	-	CASSPRTSGGAYNEQFF	TGTGCCAGCAGCCCCCGGACTAGCGGGGGGGCATACAATGAGCAGTTCTTC
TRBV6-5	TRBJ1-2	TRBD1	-	CASSYGTGGGNYGYTF	TGTGCCAGCAGTTACGGGACAGGTGGGGGTAACTATGGCTACACCTTC
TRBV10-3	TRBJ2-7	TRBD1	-	CAISSGQGGYEQYF	TGTGCCATCAGTTCGGGACAGGGAGGCTACGAGCAGTACTTC
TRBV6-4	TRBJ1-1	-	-	CASSTHPLQATTNTEAFF	TGTGCCAGCAGCACACACCCCTTACAGGCCACGACGAACACTGAAGCTTTCTTT
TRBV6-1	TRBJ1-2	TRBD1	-	CASSETTGGGYGYTF	TGTGCCAGCAGTGAAACAACAGGGGGCGGCTATGGCTACACCTTC
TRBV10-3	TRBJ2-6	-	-	CAIMGQPTSGANVLTF	TGTGCCATCATGGGACAACCAACCTCTGGGGCCAACGTCCTGACTTTC
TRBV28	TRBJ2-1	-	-	CASSPPDYAAPNNEQFF	TGTGCCAGCAGTCCGCCCGACTACGCAGCACCCAACAATGAGCAGTTCTTC
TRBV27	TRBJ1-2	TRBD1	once	CASSDRDYGYTF	TGTGCCAGCTCTGACAGGGACTATGGCTACACCTTC
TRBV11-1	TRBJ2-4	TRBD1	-	CASSLDRGSVIQYF	TGTGCCAGCAGTTTGGACAGGGGGTCGGTCATTCAGTACTTC
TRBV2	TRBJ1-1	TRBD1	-	CASLPRGQGVDTEAFF	TGTGCCAGCCTCCCCAGGGGACAGGGAGTCGACACTGAAGCTTTCTTT
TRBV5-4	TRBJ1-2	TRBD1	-	CASSTNRGQGYGYTF	TGTGCCAGCAGCACCAACAGGGGGCAAGGCTATGGCTACACCTTC
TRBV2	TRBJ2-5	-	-	CASSFHTGLGPAKETQYF	TGTGCCAGCAGCTTCCATACAGGGTTAGGGCCGGCCAAGGAGACCCAGTACTTC
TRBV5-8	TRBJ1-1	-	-	CASSSGWNTEAFF	TGTGCCAGCAGCTCTGGCTGGAACACTGAAGCTTTCTTT
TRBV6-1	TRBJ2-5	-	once	CASSFTGTQETQYF	TGTGCCAGCAGTTTCACAGGAACCCAAGAGACCCAGTACTTC
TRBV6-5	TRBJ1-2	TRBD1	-	CASSYSRTGGNYGYTF	TGTGCCAGCAGTTACTCGAGGACAGGGGGCAACTATGGCTACACCTTC
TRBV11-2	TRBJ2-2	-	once	CASSQYTGELFF	TGTGCCAGCAGCCAGTACACCGGGGAGCTGTTTTTT
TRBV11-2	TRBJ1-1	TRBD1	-	CASSFTGEAEAFF	TGTGCCAGCAGCTTTACAGGGGAGGCTGAAGCTTTCTTT
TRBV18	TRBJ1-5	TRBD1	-	CASSTTGVRNQPQHF	TGTGCCAGCTCAACCACAGGGGTGCGCAATCAGCCCCAGCATTTT
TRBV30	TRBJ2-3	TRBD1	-	CAWSPGQGFADTQYF	TGTGCCTGGAGTCCGGGACAGGGGTTTGCAGATACGCAGTATTTT
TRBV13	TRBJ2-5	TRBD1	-	CASSSLGTGGETQYF	TGTGCCAGCAGCTCCCTTGGGACAGGGGGGGAGACCCAGTACTTC
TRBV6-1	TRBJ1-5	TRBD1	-	CASSEGGQGYQPQHF	TGTGCCAGCAGTGAGGGGGGACAGGGGTATCAGCCCCAGCATTTT
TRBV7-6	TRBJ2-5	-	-	CASSLDRLETQYF	TGTGCCAGCAGCTTGGACAGACTGGAGACCCAGTACTTC
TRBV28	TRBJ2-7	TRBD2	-	CASLRGGNDYEQYF	TGTGCCAGCCTCCGGGGGGGAAATGACTACGAGCAGTACTTC
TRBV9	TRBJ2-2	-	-	CASSFGDANTGELFF	TGTGCCAGCAGCTTCGGGGATGCGAACACCGGGGAGCTGTTTTTT
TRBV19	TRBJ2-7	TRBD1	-	CASRKQGAREQYF	TGTGCCAGTAGAAAACAGGGGGCGAGAGAGCAGTACTTC
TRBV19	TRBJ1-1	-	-	CASSTGGPEAFF	TGTGCCAGTAGTACAGGAGGGCCTGAAGCTTTCTTT
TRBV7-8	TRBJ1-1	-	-	CASSFGSSGNTEAFF	TGTGCCAGCAGCTTCGGTAGTTCTGGGAACACTGAAGCTTTCTTT
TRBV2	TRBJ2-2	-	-	CASSESPANTGELFF	TGTGCCAGCAGTGAATCCCCGGCGAACACCGGGGAGCTGTTTTTT
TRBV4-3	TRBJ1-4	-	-	CASSPGRPNEKLFF	TGCGCCAGCAGCCCAGGTCGACCTAATGAAAAACTGTTTTTT
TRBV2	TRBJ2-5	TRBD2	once	CASSFPAGGRETQYF	TGTGCCAGCTCGTTCCCAGCGGGGGGGAGAGAGACCCAGTACTTC
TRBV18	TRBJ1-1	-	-	CASSPREGTEAFF	TGTGCCAGCTCACCGAGGGAGGGCACTGAAGCTTTCTTT
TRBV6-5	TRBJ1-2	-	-	CASRLGRWDYGYTF	TGTGCCAGCCGGTTGGGGCGCTGGGACTATGGCTACACCTTC
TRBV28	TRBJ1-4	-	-	CASSSGTNEKLFF	TGTGCCAGCAGTTCCGGGACTAATGAAAAACTGTTTTTT
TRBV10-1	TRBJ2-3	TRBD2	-	CASKSGGPADTQYF	TGCGCCAGCAAAAGCGGGGGGCCTGCCGATACGCAGTATTTT
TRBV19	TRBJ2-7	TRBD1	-	CASSTTGFPYEQYF	TGTGCCAGTAGTACGACAGGGTTCCCCTACGAGCAGTACTTC
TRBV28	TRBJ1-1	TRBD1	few	CASSPWTGPNTEAFF	TGTGCCAGCAGTCCCTGGACAGGGCCAAACACTGAAGCTTTCTTT
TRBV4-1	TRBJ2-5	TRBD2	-	CASSQALLAGSETQYF	TGCGCCAGCAGCCAAGCACTACTAGCGGGGTCTGAGACCCAGTACTTC